This T cell receptor (beta chain) was retrieved from a study of OX40 agonist ivuxolimab in advanced cancers. The overall study: Patients were treated with intravenous ivuxolimab, dosed at 0.01 to 10 mg/kg and infused every 2 weeks.

Looked up from germline, CDR1 is SGDLS and CDR2 is YYNGEE. The CDR3 covers 14 residues. Trimming cost V 1 base and J 3 bases, with 11 bases left between them. Generated by immunoSEQ multiplex PCR, the TCRdb table keeps only in-frame clones and is missing some. This sample has fewer than 60,000 clones, with approximately 79% found just once. No patient had autoimmune disease or received systemic immunosuppression. This clone has more than one count but fewer than ten. This sequence originates from an adult with an advanced solid tumor such as melanoma, head and neck, liver or kidney cancer. J is TRBJ2-7 and V is TRBV9; a possible D gene is TRBD2 (5 bases). The sample was CD4+ or CD8+ T cells sorted from blood, taken in a trial of the OX40 agonist ivuxolimab. CDR3 in amino acids: CASSVNGVSYEQYF. CDR3 coding DNA: TGTGCCAGCAGCGTAAACGGGGTAAGCTACGAGCAGTACTTC.